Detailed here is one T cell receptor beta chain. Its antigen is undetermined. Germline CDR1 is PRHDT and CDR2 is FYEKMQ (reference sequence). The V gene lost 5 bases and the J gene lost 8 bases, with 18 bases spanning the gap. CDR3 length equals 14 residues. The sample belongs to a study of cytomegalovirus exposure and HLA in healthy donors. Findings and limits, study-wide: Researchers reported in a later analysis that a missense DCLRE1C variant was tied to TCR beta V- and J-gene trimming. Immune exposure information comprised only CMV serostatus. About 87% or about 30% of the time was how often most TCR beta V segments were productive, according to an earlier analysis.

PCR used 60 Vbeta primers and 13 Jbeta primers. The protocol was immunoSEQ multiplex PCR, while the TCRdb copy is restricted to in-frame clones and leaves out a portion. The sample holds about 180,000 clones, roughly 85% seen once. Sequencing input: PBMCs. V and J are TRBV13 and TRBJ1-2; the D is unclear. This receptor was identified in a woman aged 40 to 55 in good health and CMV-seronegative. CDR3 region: CASSPGGREIGYTF. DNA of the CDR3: TGTGCCAGCAGCCCCGGTGGGAGGGAGATCGGCTACACCTTC. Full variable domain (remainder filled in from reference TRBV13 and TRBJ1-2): AAGVIQSPRHLIKEKRETATLKCYPIPRHDTVYWYQQGPGQDPQFLISFYEKMQSDKGSIPDRFSAQQFSDYHSELNMSSLELGDSALYFCASSPGGREIGYTFGSGTRLTVV.